The clone carrying this T cell receptor (beta chain) is termed medium-sized. Its antigen is undetermined. Germline and junction disagree at one end, which may indicate a read error. This entry is derived from a study of T cells in localized non-small cell lung cancer. General study points: Measurement of T cell clonality placed uninvolved adjacent lung highest, above the level in tumor.

This table comes from immunoSEQ multiplex PCR, and its TCRdb copy is limited to in-frame clones, with some not included. The sample includes approximately 1,500 clones, 20% to 25% of them seen just once. This receptor was obtained from a male donor at least 60 years old with stage I lung adenocarcinoma. The specimen was lung tumor tissue, collected before any cancer treatment.

The DNA of the CDR3 is TGTGCCAGCAGTGACTCGACGGGGAAACGGAATGAGCAGTTCTTC. Translating gives CASSDSTGKRNEQFF. The V gene is TRBV6-8, the J gene TRBJ2-1; a weak D match, TRBD2 (5 bases). The CDR3 length is 15 residues. Per germline, CDR1 MNHGY and CDR2 SAAAGT.